This TCR beta chain was sequenced during a study of T cell responses to AZD1222 COVID-19 vaccine. J gave up 10 bases and V 7 bases, and 15 bases lay outside the gene matches. Germline V gene data show CDR1 as SGHRS and CDR2 as YFSETQ. This CDR3 spans 15 amino acids. Sequencing was performed with immunoSEQ multiplex PCR; in TCRdb, only in-frame clones are kept and a portion is missing. The sample yields 130,000 to 150,000 clones, approximately 93% seen once. This clonotype was sampled from an adult who had recovered from COVID-19. The sample in question was peripheral blood, obtained after recovery from COVID-19. The gene calls are TRBV5-1 and TRBJ2-1; 9 bases line up with TRBD2. For the CDR3, the DNA is TGCGCCAGCCTCCCATTAGCGGGAGTTCAACAAGAGCAGTTCTTC. It encodes CASLPLAGVQQEQFF.